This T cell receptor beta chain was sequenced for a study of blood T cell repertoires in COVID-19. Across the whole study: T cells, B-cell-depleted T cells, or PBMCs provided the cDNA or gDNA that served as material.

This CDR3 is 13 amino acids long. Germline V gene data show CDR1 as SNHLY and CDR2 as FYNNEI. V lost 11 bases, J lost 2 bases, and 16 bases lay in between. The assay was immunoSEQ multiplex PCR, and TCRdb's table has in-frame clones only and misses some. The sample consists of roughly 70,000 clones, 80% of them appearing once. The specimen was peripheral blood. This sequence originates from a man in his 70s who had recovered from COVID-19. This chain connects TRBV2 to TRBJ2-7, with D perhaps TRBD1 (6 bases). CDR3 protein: CAGSPPGAYEQYF. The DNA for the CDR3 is TGTGCCGGAAGCCCCCCAGGGGCCTACGAGCAGTACTTC.